This passage covers 17 T cell receptor beta chains from one sample sequenced in a study of cytomegalovirus exposure and HLA in healthy donors. Both 60 Vbeta primers and 13 Jbeta primers went into the PCR. Sequencing used immunoSEQ multiplex PCR; TCRdb keeps in-frame clones, though not all of them. Of approximately 110,000 clones in the sample, under 80% were seen once. Input material: PBMCs. The receptor set was obtained from a woman aged 55-75 years in good health and CMV-seropositive.

This chain links TRBV5-8 with TRBJ2-1, with 7 nucleotides matching TRBD1. CDR1 is SGHTS, CDR2 YDEGEE, per germline. The CDR3 is 16 amino acids. With V trimmed by 4 bases and J by 0 bases, 7 bases remained unmatched. CDR3 bases: TGTGCCAGCAGCCAGACCGGGACAGTCTCCTACAATGAGCAGTTCTTC. Translating gives CASSQTGTVSYNEQFF.

The rearrangement joins TRBV2 to TRBJ2-5; TRBD2 aligns across 12 bases. Germline V gene data show CDR1 as SNHLY and CDR2 as FYNNEI. CDR3 length: 15 residues. J gave up 5 bases and V 7 bases, and 8 bases lay outside the gene matches. CDR3 amino acids: CASNLAGGPEETQYF. CDR3 in DNA: TGTGCCAGCAACCTAGCGGGAGGGCCTGAGGAGACCCAGTACTTC.

The chain carries TRBV6-1 and TRBJ1-1; the D gene is possibly TRBD1 (5 bases). Germline V gives CDR1 MNHNS, CDR2 SASEGT. Trimming took off 6 bases at V and 3 bases at J, with 5 bases between the two ends. This CDR3 is 11 amino acids long. CDR3: CASSRDTEAFF. In DNA, the CDR3 is TGTGCCAGCAGCAGGGACACTGAAGCTTTCTTT.

The gene calls are TRBV7-9 and TRBJ2-5, with 10 bases lining up with TRBD2. Looked up from germline, CDR1 is SEHNR and CDR2 is FQNEAQ (reference sequence). The CDR3 runs to 13 residues. V lost 3 bases, J lost 5 bases, and 0 bases stayed unmatched. CDR3 region: CASSFSGGETQYF. For the CDR3, the DNA is TGTGCCAGCAGCTTTAGCGGGGGGGAGACCCAGTACTTC.

At least ten counts were recorded for this clone. The chain uses TRBV5-5 and TRBJ2-3, with a tentative D call TRBD1 (6 bases). Germline CDR1 reads SGHKS; CDR2 reads YYEKEE (reference sequence). The V end was cut by 0 bases, the J end by 6 bases, with 14 bases between. The CDR3 is 15 amino acids. Here the CDR3 DNA reads TGTGCCAGCAGCTTGGTCCCACAGGGAGACGATACGCAGTATTTT. Protein: CASSLVPQGDDTQYF.

In nucleotides, the CDR3 is TGTGCCAGCAGCCCACTAGGAACTAGCGGGAGTTTAGATACGCAGTATTTT. Amino acid sequence: CASSPLGTSGSLDTQYF. The chain employs TRBV4-2 and TRBJ2-3; the match to TRBD2 covers 11 bases. Germline V lookup: CDR1 LGHNA, CDR2 YNFKEQ. This CDR3 spans 17 amino acids. After removal of 4 bases from V and 5 bases from J, the junction contained 11 bases not matched to a gene.

This rearrangement joins TRBV29-1 to TRBJ2-7; 7 bases are a match to TRBD1. This CDR3 spans 14 amino acids. The V segment lost 3 bases and the J segment 3 bases; nucleotides outside the gene matches: 8. Looked up from germline, CDR1 is SQVTM and CDR2 is ANQGSEA. CDR3 in DNA: TGCAGCGTTGACTTCCGGGACAGAGGCTACGAGCAGTACTTC. This codes for CSVDFRDRGYEQYF.

The chain links TRBV30 to TRBJ1-1; D gene uncertain. CDR3 size: 13 residues. Germline V gives CDR1 GTSNPN, CDR2 SVGIG (reference sequence). Trimming took off 1 base at V and 0 bases at J, with 6 bases between the two ends. This CDR3 is CAWSAFMNTEAFF. In DNA form, the CDR3 reads TGTGCCTGGAGTGCCTTTATGAACACTGAAGCTTTCTTT.

The DNA of the CDR3 is TGTGCCAGCTCCCCTAGCAGGACAGTGTCCTACGAGCAGTACTTC. The encoded protein is CASSPSRTVSYEQYF. The rearrangement joins TRBV18 to TRBJ2-7; D might be TRBD1 (6 bases). The germline CDR1 and CDR2 sequences are KGHSH and LQKENI. V lost 6 bases and J lost 1, with 16 bases in between. The CDR3 length is 15 residues.

With respect to this clone: One end of the junction does not line up with germline, which may come from a read error. V usage is TRBV4-1 and J usage is TRBJ1-2; D perhaps matches TRBD1 (6 bases). The length of the CDR3 is 17 residues. Per the germline V gene, CDR1 is MGHRA and CDR2 is YSYEKL. The CDR3 spells CASSQERTQGTNYGYPF. Written as DNA, the CDR3 is TGCGCCAGCAGCCAAGAAAGGACCCAGGGGACCAACTATGGCTACCCCTTC.

The rearrangement links TRBV7-2 to TRBJ1-6, with D possibly matching TRBD1 (5 bases). The CDR3 has 12 residues. Germline CDR1 and CDR2: SGHTA and FQGNSA. Trimming left V 5 bases short and J 16 bases short, with 15 bases between. CDR3 residues: CASSPYLGDLHF. The CDR3 DNA is TGTGCCAGCAGCCCCTACCTAGGGGATCTCCACTTT.

The chain joins TRBV25-1 to TRBJ2-5; TRBD2 matches at 12 bases. There are 13 residues in the CDR3. V shed 8 bases and J 4 bases; nucleotides not matched to a gene: 2. CDR1 and CDR2 from the germline V gene are MGHDK and SYGVNS. CDR3 protein: CASGLAGRETQYF. CDR3 nucleotides: TGTGCCAGCGGACTAGCGGGGCGAGAGACCCAGTACTTC. The full variable domain, rest sourced from reference TRBV25-1 and TRBJ2-5, is EADIYQTPRYLVIGTGKKITLECSQTMGHDKMYWYQQDPGMELHLIHYSYGVNSTEKGDLSSESTVSRIRTEHFPLTLESARPSHTSQYLCASGLAGRETQYFGPGTRLLVL.

In its sample, this clone was seen a few times. The rearrangement uses TRBV30 and TRBJ1-6; D is ambiguous. Germline CDR1 reads GTSNPN; CDR2 reads SVGIG (reference sequence). CDR3 length: 13 residues. V was shortened by 7 bases and J by 10 bases, with 17 bases between the two germline ends. CDR3 coding DNA: TGTGCCTACCAGACTGCCCCGGGATCACCCCTCCACTTT. It translates to CAYQTAPGSPLHF. Drawing the rest from reference TRBV30 and TRBJ1-6, the complete variable domain is SQTIHQWPATLVQPVGSPLSLECTVEGTSNPNLYWYRQAAGRGLQLLFYSVGIGQISSEVPQNLSASRPQDRQFILSSKKLLLSDSGFYLCAYQTAPGSPLHFGNGTRLTVT.

This rearrangement joins TRBV4-1 to TRBJ2-7; weak D call: TRBD2 (6 bases). Germline V gene lookup returns CDR1 MGHRA and CDR2 YSYEKL. The CDR3 runs to 14 residues. The V gene lost 3 bases and the J gene lost 7 bases, with 16 bases spanning the gap. The CDR3 sequence is CASSQGWRAREQYF. The DNA of the CDR3 is TGCGCCAGCAGCCAGGGTTGGAGGGCTCGAGAGCAGTACTTC.

The rearrangement joins TRBV5-5 to TRBJ2-7; a weak D match, TRBD2 (6 bases). CDR3 length equals 14 residues. The germline V gene has CDR1 SGHKS and CDR2 YYEKEE (reference sequence). Trimming stripped 3 bases from V and 6 bases from J, with 16 bases between. The CDR3 spells CASSSVYGTGEQYF. CDR3 nucleotide sequence: TGTGCCAGCAGCTCTGTGTATGGGACTGGCGAGCAGTACTTC.

This clone was found once. The rearrangement links TRBV7-9 to TRBJ2-3; D ambiguous. The CDR3 runs to 14 residues. CDR1 is SEHNR, CDR2 FQNEAQ, per germline (reference sequence). The V end lost 4 bases, the J end lost 1 base, and 9 bases lay between the germline ends. The CDR3 region is CASSYVGGTDTQYF. CDR3 DNA sequence: TGTGCCAGCAGCTATGTAGGAGGCACAGATACGCAGTATTTT.

The chain uses TRBV7-2 and TRBJ2-3; 7 bases align to TRBD2. Germline CDR1 reads SGHTA; CDR2 reads FQGNSA. The CDR3 is made up of 15 amino acids. J was trimmed by 3 bases and V by 2 bases; bases with no gene match: 5. The CDR3 coding sequence is TGTGCCAGCAGCTTACCGGTTAGCGGGACAGATACGCAGTATTTT. It encodes CASSLPVSGTDTQYF.